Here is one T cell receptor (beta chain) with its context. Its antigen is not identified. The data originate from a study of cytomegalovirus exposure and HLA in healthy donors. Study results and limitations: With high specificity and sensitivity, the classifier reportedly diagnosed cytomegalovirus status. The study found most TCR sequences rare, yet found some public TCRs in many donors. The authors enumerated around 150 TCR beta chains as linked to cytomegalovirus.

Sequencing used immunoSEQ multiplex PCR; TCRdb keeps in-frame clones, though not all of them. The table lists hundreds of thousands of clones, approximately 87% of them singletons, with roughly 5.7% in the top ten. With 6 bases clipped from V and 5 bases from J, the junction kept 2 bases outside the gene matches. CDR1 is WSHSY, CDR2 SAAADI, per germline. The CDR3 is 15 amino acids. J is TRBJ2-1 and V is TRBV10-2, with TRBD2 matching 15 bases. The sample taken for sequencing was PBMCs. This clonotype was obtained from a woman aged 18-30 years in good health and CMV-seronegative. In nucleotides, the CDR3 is TGCGCCAGCAGCCGGACTAGCGGGGGGGACAATGAGCAGTTCTTC. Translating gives CASSRTSGGDNEQFF.